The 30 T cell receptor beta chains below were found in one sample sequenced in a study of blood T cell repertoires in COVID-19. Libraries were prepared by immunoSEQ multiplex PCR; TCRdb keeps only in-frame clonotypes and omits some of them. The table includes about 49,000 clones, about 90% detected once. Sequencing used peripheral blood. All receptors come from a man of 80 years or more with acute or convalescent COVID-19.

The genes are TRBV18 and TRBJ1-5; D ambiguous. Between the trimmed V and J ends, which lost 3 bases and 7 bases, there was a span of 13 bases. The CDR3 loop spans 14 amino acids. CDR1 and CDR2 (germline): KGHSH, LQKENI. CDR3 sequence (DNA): TGTGCCAGCTCACCTGGGAGAGGGCAACAGCCCCAGCATTTT. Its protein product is CASSPGRGQQPQHF.

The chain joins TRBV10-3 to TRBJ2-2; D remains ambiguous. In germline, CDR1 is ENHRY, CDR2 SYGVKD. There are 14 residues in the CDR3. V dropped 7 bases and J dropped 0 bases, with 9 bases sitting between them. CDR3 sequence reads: CAIMSLPNTGELFF. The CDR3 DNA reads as TGTGCCATCATGAGTTTGCCGAACACCGGGGAGCTGTTTTTT.

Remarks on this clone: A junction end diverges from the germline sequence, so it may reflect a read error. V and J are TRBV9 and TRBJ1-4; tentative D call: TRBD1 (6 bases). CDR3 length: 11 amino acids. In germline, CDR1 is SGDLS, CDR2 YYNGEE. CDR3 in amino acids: CASSEQGSPLF. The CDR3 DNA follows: TGTGCCAGCAGCGAGCAGGGGTCCCCCCTTTTT.

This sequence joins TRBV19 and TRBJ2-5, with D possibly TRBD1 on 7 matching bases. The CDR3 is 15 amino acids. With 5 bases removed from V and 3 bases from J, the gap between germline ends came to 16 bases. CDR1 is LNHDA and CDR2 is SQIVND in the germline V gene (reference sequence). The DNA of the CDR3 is TGTGCCAGTAGTGGAGGGGGCGGGGTAAAAGAGACCCAGTACTTC. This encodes CASSGGGGVKETQYF.

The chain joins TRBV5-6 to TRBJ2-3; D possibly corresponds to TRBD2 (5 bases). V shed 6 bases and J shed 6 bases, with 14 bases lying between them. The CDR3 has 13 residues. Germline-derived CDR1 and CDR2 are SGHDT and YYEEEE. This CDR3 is CASTIYGEDTQYF. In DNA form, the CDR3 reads TGTGCCAGCACGATCTACGGGGAGGATACGCAGTATTTT.

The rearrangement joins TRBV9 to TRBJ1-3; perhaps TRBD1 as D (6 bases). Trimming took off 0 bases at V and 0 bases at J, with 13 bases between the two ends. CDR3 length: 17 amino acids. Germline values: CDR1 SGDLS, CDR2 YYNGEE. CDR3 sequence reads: CASSVDEGVPSGNTIYF. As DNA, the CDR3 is TGTGCCAGCAGCGTAGACGAGGGGGTCCCCTCTGGAAACACCATATATTTT.

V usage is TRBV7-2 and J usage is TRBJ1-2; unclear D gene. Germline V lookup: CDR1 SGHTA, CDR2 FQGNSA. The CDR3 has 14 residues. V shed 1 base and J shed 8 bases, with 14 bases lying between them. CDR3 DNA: TGTGCCAGCAGCTTAGTTCGTCGGGCGGGAGGCTACACCTTC. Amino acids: CASSLVRRAGGYTF. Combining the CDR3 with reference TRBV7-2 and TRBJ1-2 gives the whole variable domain GAGVSQSPSNKVTEKGKDVELRCDPISGHTALYWYRQSLGQGLEFLIYFQGNSAPDKSGLPSDRFSAERTGGSVSTLTIQRTQQEDSAVYLCASSLVRRAGGYTFGSGTRLTVV.

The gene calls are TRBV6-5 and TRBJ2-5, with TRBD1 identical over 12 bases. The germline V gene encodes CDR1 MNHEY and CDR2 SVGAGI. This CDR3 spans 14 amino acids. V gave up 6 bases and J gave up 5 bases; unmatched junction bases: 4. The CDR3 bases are TGTGCCAGCAGCCGGGACAGGGGGCGGGAGACCCAGTACTTC. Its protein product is CASSRDRGRETQYF.

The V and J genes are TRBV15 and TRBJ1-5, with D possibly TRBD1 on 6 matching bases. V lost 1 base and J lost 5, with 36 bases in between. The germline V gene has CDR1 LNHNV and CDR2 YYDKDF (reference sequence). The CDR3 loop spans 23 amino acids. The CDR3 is CATSRAGGQKATPNPPGDQPQHF. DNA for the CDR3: TGTGCCACCAGCAGAGCGGGGGGTCAGAAGGCAACCCCTAACCCCCCAGGGGATCAGCCCCAGCATTTT.

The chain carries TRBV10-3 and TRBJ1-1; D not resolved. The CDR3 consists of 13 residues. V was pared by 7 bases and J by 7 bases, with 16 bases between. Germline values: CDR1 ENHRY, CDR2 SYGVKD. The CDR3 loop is CAINGGPTLEAFF. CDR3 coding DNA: TGTGCCATCAATGGTGGGCCGACACTTGAAGCTTTCTTT.

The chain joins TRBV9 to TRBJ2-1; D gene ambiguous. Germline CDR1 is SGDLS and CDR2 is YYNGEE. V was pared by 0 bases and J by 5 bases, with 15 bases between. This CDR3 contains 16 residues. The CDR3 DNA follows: TGTGCCAGCAGCGTAGTGGGTCTAGGAACCGACAATGAGCAGTTCTTC. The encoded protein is CASSVVGLGTDNEQFF.

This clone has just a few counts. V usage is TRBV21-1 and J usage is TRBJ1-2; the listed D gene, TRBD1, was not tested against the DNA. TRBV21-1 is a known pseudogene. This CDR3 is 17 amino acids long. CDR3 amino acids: CASSKAFVGQPNYGYTF. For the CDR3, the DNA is TGTGCCAGCAGCAAAGCGTTCGTGGGACAGCCCAACTATGGCTACACCTTC.

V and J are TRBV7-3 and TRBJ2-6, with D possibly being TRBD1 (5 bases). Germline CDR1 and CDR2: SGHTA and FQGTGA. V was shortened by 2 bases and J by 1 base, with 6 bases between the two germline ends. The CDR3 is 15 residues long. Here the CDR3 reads CASSLAGSGANVLTF. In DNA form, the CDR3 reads TGTGCCAGCAGCTTAGCAGGGTCTGGGGCCAACGTCCTGACTTTC.

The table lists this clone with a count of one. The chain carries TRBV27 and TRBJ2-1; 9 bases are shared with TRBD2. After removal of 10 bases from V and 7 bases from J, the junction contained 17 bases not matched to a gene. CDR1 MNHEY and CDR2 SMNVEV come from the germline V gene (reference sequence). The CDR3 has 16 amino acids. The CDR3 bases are TGTGCCATCGCGCGGTTCGCGGGGGGGCTCCGGAATGAGCAGTTCTTC. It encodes CAIARFAGGLRNEQFF.

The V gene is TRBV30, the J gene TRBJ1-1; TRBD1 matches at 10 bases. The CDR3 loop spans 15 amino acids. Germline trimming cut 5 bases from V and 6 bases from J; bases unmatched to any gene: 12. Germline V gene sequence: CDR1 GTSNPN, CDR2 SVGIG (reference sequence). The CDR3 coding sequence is TGTGCCTGGGAAACCTCGGGACAGGGGTTTTCTGAAGCTTTCTTT. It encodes CAWETSGQGFSEAFF. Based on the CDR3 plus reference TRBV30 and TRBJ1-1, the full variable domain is SQTIHQWPATLVQPVGSPLSLECTVEGTSNPNLYWYRQAAGRGLQLLFYSVGIGQISSEVPQNLSASRPQDRQFILSSKKLLLSDSGFYLCAWETSGQGFSEAFFGQGTRLTVV.

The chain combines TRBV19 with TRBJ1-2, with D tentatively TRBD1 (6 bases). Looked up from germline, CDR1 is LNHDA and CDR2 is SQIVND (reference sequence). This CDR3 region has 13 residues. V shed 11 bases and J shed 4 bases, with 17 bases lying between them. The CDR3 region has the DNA TGTGCCTCTGCCCCAGGGGAGTTCTATGGCTACACCTTC. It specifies CASAPGEFYGYTF.

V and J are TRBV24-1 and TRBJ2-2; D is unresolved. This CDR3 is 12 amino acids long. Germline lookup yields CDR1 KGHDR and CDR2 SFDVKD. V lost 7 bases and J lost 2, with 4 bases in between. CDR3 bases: TGTGCCACCAGCAGAAACACCGGGGAGCTGTTTTTT. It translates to CATSRNTGELFF.

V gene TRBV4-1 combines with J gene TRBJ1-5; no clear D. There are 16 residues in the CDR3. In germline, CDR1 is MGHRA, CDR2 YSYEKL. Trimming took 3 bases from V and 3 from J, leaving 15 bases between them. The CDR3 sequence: CASSQEGGRINQPQHF. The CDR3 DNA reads TGCGCCAGCAGCCAGGAGGGCGGACGGATCAATCAGCCCCAGCATTTT.

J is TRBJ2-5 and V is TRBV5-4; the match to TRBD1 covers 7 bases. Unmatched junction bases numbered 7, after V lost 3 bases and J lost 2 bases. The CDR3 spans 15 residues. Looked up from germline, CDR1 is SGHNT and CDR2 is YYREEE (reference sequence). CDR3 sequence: CASSWRQGSQETQYF. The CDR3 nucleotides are TGTGCCAGCAGCTGGAGACAGGGCTCACAAGAGACCCAGTACTTC. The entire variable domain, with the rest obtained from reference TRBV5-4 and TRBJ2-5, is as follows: ETGVTQSPTHLIKTRGQQVTLRCSSQSGHNTVSWYQQALGQGPQFIFQYYREEENGRGNFPPRFSGLQFPNYSSELNVNALELDDSALYLCASSWRQGSQETQYFGPGTRLLVL.

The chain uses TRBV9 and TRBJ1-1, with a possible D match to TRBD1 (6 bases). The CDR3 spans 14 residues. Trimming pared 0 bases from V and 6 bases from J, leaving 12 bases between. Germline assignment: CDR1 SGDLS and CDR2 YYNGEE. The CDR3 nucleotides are TGTGCCAGCAGCGTAGAGGGGGATGCCGCTGAAGCTTTCTTT. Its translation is CASSVEGDAAEAFF.

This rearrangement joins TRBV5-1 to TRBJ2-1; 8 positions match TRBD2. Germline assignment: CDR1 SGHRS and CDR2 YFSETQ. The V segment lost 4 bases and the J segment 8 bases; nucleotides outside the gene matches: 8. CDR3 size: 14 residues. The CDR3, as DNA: TGCGCCAGCAGCCCTCGGGGGGGCCTTGATGAGCAGTTCTTC. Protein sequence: CASSPRGGLDEQFF.

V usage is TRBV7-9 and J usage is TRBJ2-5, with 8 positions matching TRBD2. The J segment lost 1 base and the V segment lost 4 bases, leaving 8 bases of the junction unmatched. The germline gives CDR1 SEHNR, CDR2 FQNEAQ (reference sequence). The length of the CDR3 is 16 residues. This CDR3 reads CASSSALRGVQETQYF. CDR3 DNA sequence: TGTGCCAGCAGCTCCGCCCTGCGGGGGGTCCAAGAGACCCAGTACTTC.

The CDR3 DNA reads as TGTGCCAGCAGCTGGACTAGCGGGGCGGGAGATACGCAGTATTTT. This codes for CASSWTSGAGDTQYF. The V gene is TRBV7-2, the J gene TRBJ2-3; TRBD2 agrees at 12 bases. From germline, CDR1 is SGHTA and CDR2 FQGNSA. This CDR3 is 15 amino acids long. Germline trimming cut 4 bases from V and 5 bases from J; bases unmatched to any gene: 4.

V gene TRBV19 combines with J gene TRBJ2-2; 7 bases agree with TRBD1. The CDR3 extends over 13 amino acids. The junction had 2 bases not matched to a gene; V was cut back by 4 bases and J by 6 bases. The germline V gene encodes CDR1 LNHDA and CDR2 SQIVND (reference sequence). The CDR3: CASSTQGSGELFF. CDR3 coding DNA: TGTGCCAGTAGTACACAGGGGTCCGGGGAGCTGTTTTTT.

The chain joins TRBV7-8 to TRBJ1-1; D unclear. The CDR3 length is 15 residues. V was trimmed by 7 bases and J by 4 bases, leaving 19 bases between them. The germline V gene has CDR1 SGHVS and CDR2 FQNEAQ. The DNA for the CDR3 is TGTGCCAGCACCCCGTGGGCGGGATCGGGCACTGAAGCTTTCTTT. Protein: CASTPWAGSGTEAFF.

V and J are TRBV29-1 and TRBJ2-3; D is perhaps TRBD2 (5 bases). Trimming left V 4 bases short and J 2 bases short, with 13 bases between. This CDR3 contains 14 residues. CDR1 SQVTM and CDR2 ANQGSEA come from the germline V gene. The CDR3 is CSVGKGLSTDTQYF. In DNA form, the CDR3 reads TGCAGCGTTGGTAAAGGACTTTCCACAGATACGCAGTATTTT.

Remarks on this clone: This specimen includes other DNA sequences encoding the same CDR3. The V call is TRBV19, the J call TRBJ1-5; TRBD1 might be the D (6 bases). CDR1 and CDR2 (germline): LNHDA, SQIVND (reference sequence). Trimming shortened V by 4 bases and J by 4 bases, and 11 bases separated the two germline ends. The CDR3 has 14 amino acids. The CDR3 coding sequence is TGTGCCAGTAGTACGCTACAGGGAAATCAGCCCCAGCATTTT. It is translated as CASSTLQGNQPQHF. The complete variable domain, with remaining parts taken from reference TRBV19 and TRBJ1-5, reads DGGITQSPKYLFRKEGQNVTLSCEQNLNHDAMYWYRQDPGQGLRLIYYSQIVNDFQKGDIAEGYSVSREKKESFPLTVTSAQKNPTAFYLCASSTLQGNQPQHFGDGTRLSIL.

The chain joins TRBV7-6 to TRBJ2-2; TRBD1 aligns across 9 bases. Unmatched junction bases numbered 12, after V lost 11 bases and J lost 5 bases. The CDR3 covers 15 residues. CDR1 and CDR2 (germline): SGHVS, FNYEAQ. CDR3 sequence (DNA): TGTGCCCTAGGGCCACAGGGGGCAAAAACCGGGGAGCTGTTTTTT. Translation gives CALGPQGAKTGELFF.

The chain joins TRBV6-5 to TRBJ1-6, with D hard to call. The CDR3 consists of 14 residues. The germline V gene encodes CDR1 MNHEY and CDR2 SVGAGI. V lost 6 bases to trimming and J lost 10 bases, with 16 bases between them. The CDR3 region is CASRARSGRSPLHF. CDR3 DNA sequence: TGTGCCAGCAGAGCCCGAAGCGGGAGGTCACCCCTCCACTTT.

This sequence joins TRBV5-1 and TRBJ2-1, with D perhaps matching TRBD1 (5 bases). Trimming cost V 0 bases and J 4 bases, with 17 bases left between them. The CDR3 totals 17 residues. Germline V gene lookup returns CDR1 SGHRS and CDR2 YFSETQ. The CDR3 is CASSLGLGQGNYNEQFF. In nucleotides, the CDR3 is TGCGCCAGCAGCTTGGGTTTAGGGCAGGGAAATTACAATGAGCAGTTCTTC.